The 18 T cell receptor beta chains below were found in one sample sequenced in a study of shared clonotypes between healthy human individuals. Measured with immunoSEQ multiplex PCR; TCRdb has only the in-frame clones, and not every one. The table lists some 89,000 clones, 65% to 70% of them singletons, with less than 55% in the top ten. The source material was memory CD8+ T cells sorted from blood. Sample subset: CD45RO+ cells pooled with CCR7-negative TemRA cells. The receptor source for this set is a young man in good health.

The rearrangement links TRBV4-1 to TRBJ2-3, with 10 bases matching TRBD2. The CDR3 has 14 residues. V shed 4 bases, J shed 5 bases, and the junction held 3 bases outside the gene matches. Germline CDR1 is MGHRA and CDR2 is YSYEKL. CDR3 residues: CASSLLAGGDTQYF. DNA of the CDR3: TGCGCCAGCAGCCTCTTAGCGGGAGGAGATACGCAGTATTTT.

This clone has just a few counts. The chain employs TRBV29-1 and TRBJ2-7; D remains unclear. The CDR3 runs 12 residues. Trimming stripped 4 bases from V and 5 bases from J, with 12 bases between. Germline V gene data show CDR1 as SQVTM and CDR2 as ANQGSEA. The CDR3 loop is CSVGPIANEQYF. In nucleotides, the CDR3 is TGCAGCGTTGGACCTATAGCCAACGAGCAGTACTTC.

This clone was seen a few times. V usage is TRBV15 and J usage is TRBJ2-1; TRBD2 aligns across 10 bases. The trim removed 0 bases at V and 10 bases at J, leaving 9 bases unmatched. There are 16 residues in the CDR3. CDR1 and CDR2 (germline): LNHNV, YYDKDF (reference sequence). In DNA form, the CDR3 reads TGTGCCACCAGCAGAGATATCCAGCGGGAGGGTGGGGAGCAGTTCTTC. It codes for CATSRDIQREGGEQFF.

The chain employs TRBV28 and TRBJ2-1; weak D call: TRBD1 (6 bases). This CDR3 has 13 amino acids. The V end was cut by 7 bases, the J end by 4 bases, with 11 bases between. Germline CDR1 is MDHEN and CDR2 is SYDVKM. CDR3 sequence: CASINTGYNEQFF. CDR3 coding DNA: TGTGCCAGCATTAACACAGGGTACAATGAGCAGTTCTTC. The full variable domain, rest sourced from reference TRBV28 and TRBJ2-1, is DVKVTQSSRYLVKRTGEKVFLECVQDMDHENMFWYRQDPGLGLRLIYFSYDVKMKEKGDIPEGYSVSREKKERFSLILESASTNQTSMYLCASINTGYNEQFFGPGTRLTVL.

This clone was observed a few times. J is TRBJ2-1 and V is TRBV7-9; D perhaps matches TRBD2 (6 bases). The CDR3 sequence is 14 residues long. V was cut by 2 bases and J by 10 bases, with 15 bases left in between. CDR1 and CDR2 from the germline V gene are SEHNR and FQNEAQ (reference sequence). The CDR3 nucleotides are TGTGCCAGCAGCTTAAGGGACCCGGGGGAGGAGCAGTTCTTC. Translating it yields CASSLRDPGEEQFF.

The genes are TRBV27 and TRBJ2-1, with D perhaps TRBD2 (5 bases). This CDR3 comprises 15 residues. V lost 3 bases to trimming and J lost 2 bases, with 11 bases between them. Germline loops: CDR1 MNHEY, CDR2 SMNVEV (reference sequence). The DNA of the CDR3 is TGTGCCAGCAGTTTGGGTAGCGACACCTACAATGAGCAGTTCTTC. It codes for CASSLGSDTYNEQFF.

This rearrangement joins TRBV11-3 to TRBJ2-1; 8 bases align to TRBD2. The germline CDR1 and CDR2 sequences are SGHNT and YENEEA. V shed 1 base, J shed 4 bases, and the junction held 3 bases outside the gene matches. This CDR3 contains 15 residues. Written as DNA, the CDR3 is TGTGCCAGCAGCTTAGGTAGCGGGAAATACAATGAGCAGTTCTTC. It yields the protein CASSLGSGKYNEQFF.

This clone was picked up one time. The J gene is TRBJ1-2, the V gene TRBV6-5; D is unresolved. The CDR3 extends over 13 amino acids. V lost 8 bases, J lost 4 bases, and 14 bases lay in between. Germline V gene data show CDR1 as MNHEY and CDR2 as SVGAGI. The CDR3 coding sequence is TGTGCCAGCCACCAGGACCTCCTCTATGGCTACACCTTC. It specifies CASHQDLLYGYTF.

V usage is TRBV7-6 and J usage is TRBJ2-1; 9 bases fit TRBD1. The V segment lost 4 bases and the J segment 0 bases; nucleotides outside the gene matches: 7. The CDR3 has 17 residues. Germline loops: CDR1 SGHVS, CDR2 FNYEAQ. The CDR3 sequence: CASSYTGTGSSYNEQFF. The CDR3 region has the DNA TGTGCCAGCAGCTATACCGGGACAGGGAGCTCCTACAATGAGCAGTTCTTC.

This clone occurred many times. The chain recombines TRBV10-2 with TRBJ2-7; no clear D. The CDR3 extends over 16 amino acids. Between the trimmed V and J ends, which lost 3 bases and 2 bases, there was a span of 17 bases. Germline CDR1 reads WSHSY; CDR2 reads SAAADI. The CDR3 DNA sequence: TGCGCCAGCAGTGATTCAATAGGGCTGGGAACCTACGAGCAGTACTTC. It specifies CASSDSIGLGTYEQYF.

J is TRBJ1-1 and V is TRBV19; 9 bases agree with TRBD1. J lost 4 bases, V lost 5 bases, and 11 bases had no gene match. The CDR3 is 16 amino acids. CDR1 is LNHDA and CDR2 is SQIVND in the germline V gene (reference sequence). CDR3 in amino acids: CASSVANRGRGTEAFF. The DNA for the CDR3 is TGTGCCAGTAGTGTCGCCAACAGGGGGCGAGGCACTGAAGCTTTCTTT.

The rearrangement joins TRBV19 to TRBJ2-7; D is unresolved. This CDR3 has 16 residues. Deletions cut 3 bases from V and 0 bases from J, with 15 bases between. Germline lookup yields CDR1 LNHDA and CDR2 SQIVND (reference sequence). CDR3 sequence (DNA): TGTGCCAGTAGTATTCGCCTTTGGGATACCTCCTACGAGCAGTACTTC. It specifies CASSIRLWDTSYEQYF. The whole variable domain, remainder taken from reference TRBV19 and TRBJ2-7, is DGGITQSPKYLFRKEGQNVTLSCEQNLNHDAMYWYRQDPGQGLRLIYYSQIVNDFQKGDIAEGYSVSREKKESFPLTVTSAQKNPTAFYLCASSIRLWDTSYEQYFGPGTRLTVT.

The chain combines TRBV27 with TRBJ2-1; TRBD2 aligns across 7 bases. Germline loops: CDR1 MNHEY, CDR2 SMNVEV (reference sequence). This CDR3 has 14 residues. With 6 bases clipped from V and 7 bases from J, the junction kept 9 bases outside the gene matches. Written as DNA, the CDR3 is TGTGCCAGCAGCCCGGGACTACCACAAAATGAGCAGTTCTTC. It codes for CASSPGLPQNEQFF.

The CDR3 region is CASSLGQGGYEQYF. In DNA form, the CDR3 reads TGTGCCAGCAGCTTAGGACAGGGAGGGTACGAGCAGTACTTC. V usage is TRBV7-2 and J usage is TRBJ2-7; D is possibly TRBD1 or TRBD2 (7 bases each). V was trimmed by 1 base and J by 4 bases, leaving 11 bases between them. The germline CDR1 and CDR2 sequences are SGHTA and FQGNSA. This CDR3 spans 14 amino acids.

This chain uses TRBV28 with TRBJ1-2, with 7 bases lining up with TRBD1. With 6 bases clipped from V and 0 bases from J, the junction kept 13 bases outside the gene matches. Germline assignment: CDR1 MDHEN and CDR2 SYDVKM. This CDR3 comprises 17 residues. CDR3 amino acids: CASSPNSGTATNYGYTF. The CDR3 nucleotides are TGTGCCAGCAGCCCTAACTCCGGGACAGCAACTAACTATGGCTACACCTTC.

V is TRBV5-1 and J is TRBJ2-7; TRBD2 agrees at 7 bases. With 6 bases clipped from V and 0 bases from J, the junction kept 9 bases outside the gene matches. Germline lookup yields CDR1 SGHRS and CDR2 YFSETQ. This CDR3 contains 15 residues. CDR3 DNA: TGCGCCAGCACCCTGGGAGGGACTCGCTCCTACGAGCAGTACTTC. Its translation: CASTLGGTRSYEQYF.

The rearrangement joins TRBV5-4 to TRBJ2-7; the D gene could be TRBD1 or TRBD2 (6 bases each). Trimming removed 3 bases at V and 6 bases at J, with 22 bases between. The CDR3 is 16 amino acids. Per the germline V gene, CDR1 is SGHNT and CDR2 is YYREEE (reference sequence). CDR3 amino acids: CASSSPTRGRSSEQYF. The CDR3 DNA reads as TGTGCCAGCAGCTCGCCAACTAGGGGGAGGTCTTCCGAGCAGTACTTC.

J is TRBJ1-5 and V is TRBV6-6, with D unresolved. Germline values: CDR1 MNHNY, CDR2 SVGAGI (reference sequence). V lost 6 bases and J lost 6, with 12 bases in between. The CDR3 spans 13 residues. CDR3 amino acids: CASRDGVRQPQHF. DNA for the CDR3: TGTGCCAGCAGAGACGGGGTGCGTCAGCCCCAGCATTTT.